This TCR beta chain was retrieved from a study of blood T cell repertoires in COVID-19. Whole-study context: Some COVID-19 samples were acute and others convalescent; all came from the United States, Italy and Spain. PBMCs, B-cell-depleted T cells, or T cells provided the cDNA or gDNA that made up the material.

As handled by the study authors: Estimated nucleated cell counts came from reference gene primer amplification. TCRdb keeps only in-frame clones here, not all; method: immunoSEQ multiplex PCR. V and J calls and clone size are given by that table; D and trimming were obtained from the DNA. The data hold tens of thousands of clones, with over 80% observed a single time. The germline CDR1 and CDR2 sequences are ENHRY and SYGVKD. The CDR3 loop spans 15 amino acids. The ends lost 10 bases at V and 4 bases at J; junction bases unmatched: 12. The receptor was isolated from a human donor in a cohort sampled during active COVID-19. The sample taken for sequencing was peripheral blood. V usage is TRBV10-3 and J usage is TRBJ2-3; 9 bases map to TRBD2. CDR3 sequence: CATEPLAGVSDTQYF. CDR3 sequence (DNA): TGTGCCACTGAACCGTTAGCGGGAGTTTCAGATACGCAGTATTTT.